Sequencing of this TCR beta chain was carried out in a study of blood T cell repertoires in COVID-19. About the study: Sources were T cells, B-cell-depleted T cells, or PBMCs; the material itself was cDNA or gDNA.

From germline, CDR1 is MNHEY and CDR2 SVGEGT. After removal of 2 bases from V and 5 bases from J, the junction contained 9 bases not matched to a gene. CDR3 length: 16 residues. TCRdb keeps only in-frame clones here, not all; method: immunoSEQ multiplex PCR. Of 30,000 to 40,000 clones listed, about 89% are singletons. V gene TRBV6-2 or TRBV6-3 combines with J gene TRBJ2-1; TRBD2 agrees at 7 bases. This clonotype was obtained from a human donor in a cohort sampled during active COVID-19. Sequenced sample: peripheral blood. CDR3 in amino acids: CASSYTGLGRNNEQFF. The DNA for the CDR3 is TGTGCCAGCAGTTACACCGGACTAGGACGCAACAATGAGCAGTTCTTC.